A selection of T cell receptor beta chains follows, all from one sample in a study of cytomegalovirus exposure and HLA in healthy donors. Only in-frame clones appear in the TCRdb table, and some are missing; sequencing was by immunoSEQ multiplex PCR. The table includes 150,000 to 200,000 clones, 81% detected once. Sample: PBMCs. These receptors all stem from a man between 18 and 35 years old in good health and CMV-seronegative. Both conserved end residues are part of each CDR3. D genes are given only for firm matches. Not every row has a clone size; where given, it reads once, few, many or a size class.

CASSLRSGETRVSGYTF	17	-	TRBJ1-2	TRBV5-1	-
CASNSQVYSGNTIYF	15	-	TRBJ1-3	TRBV7-2	few
CASRGSGQVPYEQYF	15	TRBD1	TRBJ2-7	TRBV19	few
CSVDDRIGTEAFF	13	-	TRBJ1-1	TRBV29-1	-
CASSLGGHDLETQYF	15	-	TRBJ2-5	TRBV11-2	-
CASSTPEVAGALSYEQYF	18	TRBD2	TRBJ2-7	TRBV4-2	-
CASSYPSGAQETQYF	15	TRBD2	TRBJ2-5	TRBV7-9	-
CASSVGGSGSGQETQYF	17	TRBD2	TRBJ2-5	TRBV9	-
CASSYGTGMSSYEQYF	16	TRBD1	TRBJ2-7	TRBV6-6	once
CASSPNRGGTGPNEQFF	17	TRBD1	TRBJ2-1	TRBV6-4	-
CASSYPERINQPQHF	15	-	TRBJ1-5	TRBV6-6	-
CASSVLGRGETQYF	14	-	TRBJ2-5	TRBV27	-
CASSPGGGYEQYF	13	TRBD2	TRBJ2-7	TRBV18	few
CASSQVTSGRAVEQYF	16	TRBD2	TRBJ2-7	TRBV4-2	-
CASSLTGAGEQYF	13	TRBD1	TRBJ2-7	TRBV25-1	once
CASSSQGVGKETQYF	15	-	TRBJ2-5	TRBV6-1	-
CASSLVQGAYYEQYF	15	TRBD1	TRBJ2-7	TRBV7-9	-
CASGPRDRGGEQYF	14	TRBD1	TRBJ2-7	TRBV5-1	-
CASRTGAEAFF	11	TRBD1	TRBJ1-1	TRBV6-5	few
CASRPLAEWGETQYF	15	TRBD2	TRBJ2-5	TRBV27	-
CASSPRLAVYEQYF	14	TRBD2	TRBJ2-7	TRBV5-4	-
CASSQDRALNQPQHF	15	TRBD1	TRBJ1-5	TRBV7-8	-
CASSLDNSYEQYF	13	-	TRBJ2-7	TRBV5-1	-
CARSLGGGALSNQPQHF	17	-	TRBJ1-5	TRBV23-1	-
CAITSTDTQYF	11	-	TRBJ2-3	TRBV28	once
CASSWSGNTGELFF	14	-	TRBJ2-2	TRBV27	-
CATSRGRGTGNYEQYF	16	TRBD1	TRBJ2-7	TRBV15	-
CASSRYSNEKLFF	13	-	TRBJ1-4	TRBV6-5	-
CASSRVGAGGHEQYF	15	TRBD2	TRBJ2-7	TRBV11-2	-
CASSPSGRGANTEAFF	16	-	TRBJ1-1	TRBV5-4	-
CASSVGASITGELFF	15	-	TRBJ2-2	TRBV9	once